This T cell receptor (beta chain) was retrieved from a study of blood T cell repertoires in COVID-19 (TCRdb year 2020). Background on the whole study: The collaborator samples originated in the United States, Italy and Spain and spanned the acute and convalescent phases of COVID-19. The material from the prospective study consisted of cDNA or gDNA derived from T cells, B-cell-depleted T cells, or PBMCs. The dataset comprised deeply sampled blood TCRbeta repertoires from subjects exposed to, actively infected with, or recovered from COVID-19. The repertoires were made available in a free public database intended to serve as a resource for research on the immune response to SARS-CoV-2. The samples were drawn from the first 160 participants of the ongoing ImmuneRACE study and from 1,254 subjects provided by 6 global collaborators. The sample metadata nearly always contained a de-identified subject ID, COVID-19 status, age in years and sex. Where available, HLA class I and class II types were obtained from metadata supplied by the sample provider rather than from assay-based typing.

Reading from cysteine to phenylalanine, the CDR3 counts 13 amino acids. This entry keeps only the CDR3 DNA: 39 bases, framed from base 1. Per the germline V gene, SQVTM is the CDR1 and ANQGSEA is the CDR2. V is trimmed back by 6 bases and J by 2 bases, and the junction contains 6 bases that no gene match accounts for. Comment on this clone: Its binding antigen is unknown. No much larger clonotype is one base removed from it; base qualities were not supplied. Other DNA sequences within the sample encode an identical CDR3.

TCRbeta CDR3 regions were amplified from genomic DNA by means of the immunoSEQ Assay, a bias-controlled multiplex PCR. In the paper's pipeline: The number of nucleated cells in each sample was estimated from the amplification of reference gene primers within the assay. To quantify the absolute abundance of each unique TCRbeta CDR3 rearrangement, sequence reads were collapsed and filtered. For each sample, productive Simpson clonality was calculated by taking the square root of Simpson's diversity index across productive rearrangements. TCRdb mirrors the immuneACCESS table, restricted to in-frame sequences. Some clones are absent from its copies; in checked studies, under half trace to an unresolved V gene, and the reason for the others is unknown. V, J and clone size are taken as reported in that table, and D and trimming were inferred from the DNA itself. This sample lists some 190,000 clones; approximately 80% were detected once. The top ten clonotypes cover 13% to 15% of the sample.

Participants in the prospective study were aged about 18 to 90 years, lived in some 24 United States geographic areas, and enrolled through a virtual design. Cohort assignment in the prospective study relied on participant-reported clinical history from a screening survey and a study questionnaire. A participant counted as exposed if, within 2 weeks of entering the study, that participant had been in contact with someone who had a PCR-confirmed or clinician-diagnosed COVID-19 case. In the prospective study, whole blood, serum and a nasopharyngeal or oropharyngeal swab were collected from each participant by mobile phlebotomists. Prospective study participants could optionally give additional blood draws and questionnaires over a roughly 2-month period. Before DNA extraction, prospective study blood samples were shipped either frozen or at room temperature. The paper's findings and limits, for the study overall: Clinical and demographic metadata were provided uncurated, with the amount varying by source and participant.

The specimen was PBMCs or T cells enriched from blood (not recorded which). This clonotype was obtained from a man aged 55 to 70 who had been exposed to COVID-19. The sequence joins TRBV29-1 to TRBJ1-2; 7 junctional bases match TRBD1. The DNA sequence follows: TGCAGCGTAGAGACAGGGAGCAACTATGGCTACACCTTC. It specifies CSVETGSNYGYTF.